A single sample is the source of the 6 T cell receptor beta chains below, sequenced in a study of vaccination effects on CD4 cells after COVID-19. Antigen-specific CD4+ T cells were expanded with viral peptide pools in the ViraFEST assay before sequencing. Following culture for roughly 10 days, CD4+ T cells were isolated. Each participant was given two doses of one vaccine (BNT162b2 or mRNA-1273). These TCRs' antigens remain unknown. This table comes from immunoSEQ multiplex PCR, and its TCRdb copy is limited to in-frame clones, with some not included. Of around 67,000 clones listed, about 80% are singletons. The sample in question was CD4+ T cells from PBMCs cultured with HCoV-229E spike peptides, obtained after COVID-19 vaccination. Every receptor here comes from a human donor who received a COVID-19 vaccine.

The V and J genes are TRBV10-2 and TRBJ1-4; D not certain. The CDR3 runs 15 residues. V was clipped by 2 bases and J by 7 bases, with 14 bases between them. CDR1 and CDR2 from the germline V gene are WSHSY and SAAADI. The CDR3 nucleotides read TGCGCCAGCAGTGAGAGGATAGCTCTAACTGAAAAACTGTTTTTT. Protein: CASSERIALTEKLFF.

The genes are TRBV5-1 and TRBJ2-3, with TRBD2 matching over 13 bases. From germline, CDR1 is SGHRS and CDR2 YFSETQ. CDR3 length equals 15 residues. Germline trimming cut 3 bases from V and 7 bases from J; bases unmatched to any gene: 5. The CDR3 DNA follows: TGCGCCAGCAGCTCAGGGACTAGCGGGGTTAATACGCAGTATTTT. Encoded protein: CASSSGTSGVNTQYF.

V usage is TRBV7-3 and J usage is TRBJ2-3; TRBD2 aligns across 14 bases. The CDR3 has 18 amino acids. Germline V gene data show CDR1 as SGHTA and CDR2 as FQGTGA. Trimming cost V 2 bases and J 0 bases; bases outside gene matches: 4. Here the CDR3 reads CASSLPRLAGGSTDTQYF. As DNA, the CDR3 is TGTGCCAGCAGCTTACCACGACTAGCGGGGGGGAGCACAGATACGCAGTATTTT. The entire variable domain, with the rest obtained from reference TRBV7-3 and TRBJ2-3, is as follows: GAGVSQTPSNKVTEKGKYVELRCDPISGHTALYWYRQSLGQGPEFLIYFQGTGAADDSGLPNDRFFAVRPEGSVSTLKIQRTERGDSAVYLCASSLPRLAGGSTDTQYFGPGTRLTVL.

V gene TRBV6-2 or TRBV6-3 combines with J gene TRBJ1-1; D is perhaps TRBD1 (5 bases). Trimming cost V 2 bases and J 4 bases, with 14 bases left between them. The CDR3 is 15 residues long. Looked up from germline, CDR1 is MNHEY and CDR2 is SVGEGT. The CDR3 protein is CASSYRFERGTEAFF. The CDR3 DNA reads as TGTGCCAGCAGTTACCGATTCGAGAGGGGCACTGAAGCTTTCTTT.

This chain uses TRBV2 with TRBJ2-1; possibly TRBD1 for D (6 bases). Germline lookup yields CDR1 SNHLY and CDR2 FYNNEI. V was shortened by 4 bases and J by 4 bases, with 11 bases between the two germline ends. This CDR3 has 14 amino acids. CDR3 sequence: CASSGGLRYNEQFF. The CDR3 nucleotides are TGTGCCAGCAGTGGGGGGCTTCGATACAATGAGCAGTTCTTC.

The chain links TRBV24-1 to TRBJ2-1, with D perhaps given as TRBD1 or TRBD2 (5 bases each). Germline values: CDR1 KGHDR, CDR2 SFDVKD. The CDR3 sequence is 14 residues long. Trimming cost V 12 bases and J 0 bases, with 14 bases left between them. The CDR3 DNA follows: TGTGCCCCCCCGGGACGTAGCTCCTACAATGAGCAGTTCTTC. It yields the protein CAPPGRSSYNEQFF.